These T cell receptor beta chains were read from a single sample in a study of response to subunit inactivated influenza vaccine. Each CDR3 protein gets one entry after TCRdb re-called the RT-PCR reads with MiXCR. The sample includes 860,000 or so distinct CDR3 sequences, approximately 21% of them seen just once. Sequences were derived from PBMCs from blood, sampled less than 6 days after vaccination. The source of these receptors is a man between 45 and 60 years old who received an inactivated influenza vaccine. Both conserved end residues are part of each CDR3. D genes are given only for firm matches. Size values are once, few and many counts, or a class for expanded clones, and some rows have none.

TRBV4-1,many,-,TRBJ2-3,TGCGCCAGCAGCCAGCCCTTTGCAGATACGCAGTATTTT,CASSQPFADTQYF
TRBV24-1,-,-,TRBJ2-1,TGTGCCACCAGTGATCCGCGTACAGGGCCACTGTCCTACAATGAGCAGTTCTTC,CATSDPRTGPLSYNEQFF
TRBV3-1,-,TRBD2,TRBJ2-1,TGTGCCAGCAGCCAAGGTTGGTCTAGCGGGATTCCAAATGAGCAGTTCTTC,CASSQGWSSGIPNEQFF
TRBV12-3/TRBV12-4,-,TRBD2,TRBJ2-2,TGTGCCAGCAGTCCGTCGGGACTATACACCGGGGAGCTGTTTTTT,CASSPSGLYTGELFF
TRBV12-3/TRBV12-4,few,-,TRBJ2-7,TGTGCCAGCAGTCCCCAAATCTACGAGCAGTACTTC,CASSPQIYEQYF
TRBV7-3,-,-,TRBJ2-3,TGTGCCAGCAGCTTAGGGCTGGGGCCCACAGATACGCAGTATTTT,CASSLGLGPTDTQYF
TRBV4-1,-,-,TRBJ2-7,TGCGCCAGCAGCCAAGGCGGACAGACCACCTACGAGCAGTACTTC,CASSQGGQTTYEQYF
TRBV19,-,TRBD1,TRBJ2-2,TGTGCCAGAGGGACAGGAACGAACACCGGGGAGCTGTTTTTT,CARGTGTNTGELFF
TRBV7-2,-,TRBD2,TRBJ2-7,TGTGCCAGCAGCCCCCCGACTAGCGGGAGGTCCGGCGAGCAGTACTTC,CASSPPTSGRSGEQYF
TRBV5-1,few,-,TRBJ2-7,TGCGCCAGCAGCTTAATCACGGGACAATTATCCTACGAGCAGTACTTC,CASSLITGQLSYEQYF
TRBV7-6,few,-,TRBJ2-3,TGTGCCAGCAGCTTAGCAGGCAGGGGCCCAGATACGCAGTATTTT,CASSLAGRGPDTQYF
TRBV7-8,few,TRBD2,TRBJ2-5,TGTGCCAGCAGCCTCGGACTAGCGGGACAGACCCAGTACTTC,CASSLGLAGQTQYF
TRBV5-4,-,-,TRBJ2-5,TGTGCCATAACCCAGGGTCACGGGCAAGAGACCCAGTACTTC,CAITQGHGQETQYF
TRBV20-1,-,-,TRBJ2-7,TGCAGTGCTAGGGGGCTAGCACTAGCCGAGTACGAGGAGTACTTC,CSARGLALAEYEEYF
TRBV7-9,-,TRBD2,TRBJ2-7,TGTGCCAGCAGTGAAGCGGGAGGGCCCTACGAGCAGTACTTC,CASSEAGGPYEQYF
TRBV6-2/TRBV6-3,few,-,TRBJ2-7,TGTGCCAGTTCTGACGGGGGTTCCTACGAGCAGTACTTC,CASSDGGSYEQYF
TRBV20-1,-,-,TRBJ2-7,TGCAGTGCTTCGAACGGGCCCTCCTACGAGCAGTACTTC,CSASNGPSYEQYF
TRBV24-1,-,-,TRBJ2-3,TGTGCCACGGATAGGGAGGGCACAGATACGCAGTATTTT,CATDREGTDTQYF
TRBV27,few,TRBD2,TRBJ2-5,TGTGCCAGCAGTTTAAAGAGCGGGAGTTGGGAGACCCAGTACTTC,CASSLKSGSWETQYF
TRBV7-2,-,-,TRBJ2-1,TGTGCCAGCAGCTTAGGTTCAGGAGGAGGGAGATACAATGAGCAGTTCTTC,CASSLGSGGGRYNEQFF
TRBV7-2,many,-,TRBJ2-1,TGCGCCAGCAGCTTACAGGGTCCGTCCTACAATGAGCAGTTCTTC,CASSLQGPSYNEQFF
TRBV7-9,-,TRBD2,TRBJ2-7,TGTGCCAGCAGAAGGGCTAGCGGGAGGGAATCCTACGAGCAGTACTTC,CASRRASGRESYEQYF
TRBV6-2/TRBV6-3,few,-,TRBJ2-7,TGTGCCAGCAGTAAACCGGGACTGTTCCACCCCGACGAGCAGTACTTC,CASSKPGLFHPDEQYF
TRBV24-1,-,TRBD1,TRBJ2-5,TGTGCCACCATCGGACAGGGAAAGACCCAGTACTTC,CATIGQGKTQYF
TRBV18,many,-,TRBJ2-1,TGTGCCAGCTCCCCAGCGGGCTCGCTTTACAATGAGCAGTTCTTC,CASSPAGSLYNEQFF
TRBV11-2,few,-,TRBJ2-3,TGTGCCAGCAGCTTAGATCTAGGGGGGTTCGCCACAGATACGCAGTATTTT,CASSLDLGGFATDTQYF
TRBV28,few,-,TRBJ1-4,TGTGCCAGCAGTTTAAGGGGCCAGGGGAATGAAAAACTGTTTTTT,CASSLRGQGNEKLFF
TRBV10-3,many,-,TRBJ1-2,TGTGCCATCGGCGGGGACCGGGACTATGGCTACACCTTC,CAIGGDRDYGYTF
TRBV5-1,many,TRBD1,TRBJ2-5,TGTGCCAGCAGCTTGGGGACAGCTCAAGAGACCCAGTACTTC,CASSLGTAQETQYF
TRBV20-1,few,TRBD2,TRBJ2-7,TGCAGTGCTAGTGCCAGCGGGGGGTTCGAGCAGTACTTC,CSASASGGFEQYF
TRBV7-8,few,-,TRBJ2-4,TGTGCCAGCAGCCCCTATGGTGCAGCGGCCAAAAACATTCAGTACTTC,CASSPYGAAAKNIQYF
TRBV4-3,-,-,TRBJ1-6,TGCGCTAGCAGCCAAGATTCACACGGCAATTCACCCCTCCACTTT,CASSQDSHGNSPLHF
TRBV28,few,TRBD2,TRBJ2-3,TGTGCCAGCAGTACCGGACTAGTCCGGCAGTATTTT,CASSTGLVRQYF
TRBV4-2,few,-,TRBJ1-3,TGTGCCAGCGGGCAGCTGAGTTCTGGAAACACCATATATTTT,CASGQLSSGNTIYF
TRBV5-1,-,-,TRBJ2-3,TGCGCCAGCAGCATATACCAGGGGGGACGGTCCACAGATACGCAGTATTTT,CASSIYQGGRSTDTQYF
TRBV15,few,-,TRBJ2-1,TGTGCCACCAGCAGAGTCAGGGGCGCGGGAGAAAATGAGCAGTTCTTC,CATSRVRGAGENEQFF
TRBV4-3,-,TRBD2,TRBJ2-1,TGCGCCAGCAGCCAAGGGGCTAGCGGGGGGTCCTACAATGAGCAGTTCTTC,CASSQGASGGSYNEQFF
TRBV20-1,few,-,TRBJ2-7,TGCAGTGCTAGAGAACAGGTCACCTACGAGCAGTACTTC,CSAREQVTYEQYF
TRBV20-1,many,-,TRBJ2-7,TGCAGTGCTAGAGTTAACCACAGGGAGCGTGGGTACGAGCAGTACTTC,CSARVNHRERGYEQYF
TRBV4-3,-,-,TRBJ2-2,TGCGCCAGCAGCCGACACGCGGAAACTAGACTCAACACCGGGGAGCTGTTTTTT,CASSRHAETRLNTGELFF
TRBV20-1,-,TRBD2,TRBJ2-7,TGCAGTGCTAGAGAAAGCGGGAGGGGGACCTACGAGCAGTACTTC,CSARESGRGTYEQYF
TRBV11-2,-,TRBD2,TRBJ2-1,TGTGCCAGCAGCCAGGGACTAGCGGGAGGGCCGCGTATATCCTACAATGAGCAGTTCTTC,CASSQGLAGGPRISYNEQFF
TRBV20-1,few,-,TRBJ2-1,TGCAGTGTGGGGAGCTCCTACAATGAGCAGTTCTTC,CSVGSSYNEQFF